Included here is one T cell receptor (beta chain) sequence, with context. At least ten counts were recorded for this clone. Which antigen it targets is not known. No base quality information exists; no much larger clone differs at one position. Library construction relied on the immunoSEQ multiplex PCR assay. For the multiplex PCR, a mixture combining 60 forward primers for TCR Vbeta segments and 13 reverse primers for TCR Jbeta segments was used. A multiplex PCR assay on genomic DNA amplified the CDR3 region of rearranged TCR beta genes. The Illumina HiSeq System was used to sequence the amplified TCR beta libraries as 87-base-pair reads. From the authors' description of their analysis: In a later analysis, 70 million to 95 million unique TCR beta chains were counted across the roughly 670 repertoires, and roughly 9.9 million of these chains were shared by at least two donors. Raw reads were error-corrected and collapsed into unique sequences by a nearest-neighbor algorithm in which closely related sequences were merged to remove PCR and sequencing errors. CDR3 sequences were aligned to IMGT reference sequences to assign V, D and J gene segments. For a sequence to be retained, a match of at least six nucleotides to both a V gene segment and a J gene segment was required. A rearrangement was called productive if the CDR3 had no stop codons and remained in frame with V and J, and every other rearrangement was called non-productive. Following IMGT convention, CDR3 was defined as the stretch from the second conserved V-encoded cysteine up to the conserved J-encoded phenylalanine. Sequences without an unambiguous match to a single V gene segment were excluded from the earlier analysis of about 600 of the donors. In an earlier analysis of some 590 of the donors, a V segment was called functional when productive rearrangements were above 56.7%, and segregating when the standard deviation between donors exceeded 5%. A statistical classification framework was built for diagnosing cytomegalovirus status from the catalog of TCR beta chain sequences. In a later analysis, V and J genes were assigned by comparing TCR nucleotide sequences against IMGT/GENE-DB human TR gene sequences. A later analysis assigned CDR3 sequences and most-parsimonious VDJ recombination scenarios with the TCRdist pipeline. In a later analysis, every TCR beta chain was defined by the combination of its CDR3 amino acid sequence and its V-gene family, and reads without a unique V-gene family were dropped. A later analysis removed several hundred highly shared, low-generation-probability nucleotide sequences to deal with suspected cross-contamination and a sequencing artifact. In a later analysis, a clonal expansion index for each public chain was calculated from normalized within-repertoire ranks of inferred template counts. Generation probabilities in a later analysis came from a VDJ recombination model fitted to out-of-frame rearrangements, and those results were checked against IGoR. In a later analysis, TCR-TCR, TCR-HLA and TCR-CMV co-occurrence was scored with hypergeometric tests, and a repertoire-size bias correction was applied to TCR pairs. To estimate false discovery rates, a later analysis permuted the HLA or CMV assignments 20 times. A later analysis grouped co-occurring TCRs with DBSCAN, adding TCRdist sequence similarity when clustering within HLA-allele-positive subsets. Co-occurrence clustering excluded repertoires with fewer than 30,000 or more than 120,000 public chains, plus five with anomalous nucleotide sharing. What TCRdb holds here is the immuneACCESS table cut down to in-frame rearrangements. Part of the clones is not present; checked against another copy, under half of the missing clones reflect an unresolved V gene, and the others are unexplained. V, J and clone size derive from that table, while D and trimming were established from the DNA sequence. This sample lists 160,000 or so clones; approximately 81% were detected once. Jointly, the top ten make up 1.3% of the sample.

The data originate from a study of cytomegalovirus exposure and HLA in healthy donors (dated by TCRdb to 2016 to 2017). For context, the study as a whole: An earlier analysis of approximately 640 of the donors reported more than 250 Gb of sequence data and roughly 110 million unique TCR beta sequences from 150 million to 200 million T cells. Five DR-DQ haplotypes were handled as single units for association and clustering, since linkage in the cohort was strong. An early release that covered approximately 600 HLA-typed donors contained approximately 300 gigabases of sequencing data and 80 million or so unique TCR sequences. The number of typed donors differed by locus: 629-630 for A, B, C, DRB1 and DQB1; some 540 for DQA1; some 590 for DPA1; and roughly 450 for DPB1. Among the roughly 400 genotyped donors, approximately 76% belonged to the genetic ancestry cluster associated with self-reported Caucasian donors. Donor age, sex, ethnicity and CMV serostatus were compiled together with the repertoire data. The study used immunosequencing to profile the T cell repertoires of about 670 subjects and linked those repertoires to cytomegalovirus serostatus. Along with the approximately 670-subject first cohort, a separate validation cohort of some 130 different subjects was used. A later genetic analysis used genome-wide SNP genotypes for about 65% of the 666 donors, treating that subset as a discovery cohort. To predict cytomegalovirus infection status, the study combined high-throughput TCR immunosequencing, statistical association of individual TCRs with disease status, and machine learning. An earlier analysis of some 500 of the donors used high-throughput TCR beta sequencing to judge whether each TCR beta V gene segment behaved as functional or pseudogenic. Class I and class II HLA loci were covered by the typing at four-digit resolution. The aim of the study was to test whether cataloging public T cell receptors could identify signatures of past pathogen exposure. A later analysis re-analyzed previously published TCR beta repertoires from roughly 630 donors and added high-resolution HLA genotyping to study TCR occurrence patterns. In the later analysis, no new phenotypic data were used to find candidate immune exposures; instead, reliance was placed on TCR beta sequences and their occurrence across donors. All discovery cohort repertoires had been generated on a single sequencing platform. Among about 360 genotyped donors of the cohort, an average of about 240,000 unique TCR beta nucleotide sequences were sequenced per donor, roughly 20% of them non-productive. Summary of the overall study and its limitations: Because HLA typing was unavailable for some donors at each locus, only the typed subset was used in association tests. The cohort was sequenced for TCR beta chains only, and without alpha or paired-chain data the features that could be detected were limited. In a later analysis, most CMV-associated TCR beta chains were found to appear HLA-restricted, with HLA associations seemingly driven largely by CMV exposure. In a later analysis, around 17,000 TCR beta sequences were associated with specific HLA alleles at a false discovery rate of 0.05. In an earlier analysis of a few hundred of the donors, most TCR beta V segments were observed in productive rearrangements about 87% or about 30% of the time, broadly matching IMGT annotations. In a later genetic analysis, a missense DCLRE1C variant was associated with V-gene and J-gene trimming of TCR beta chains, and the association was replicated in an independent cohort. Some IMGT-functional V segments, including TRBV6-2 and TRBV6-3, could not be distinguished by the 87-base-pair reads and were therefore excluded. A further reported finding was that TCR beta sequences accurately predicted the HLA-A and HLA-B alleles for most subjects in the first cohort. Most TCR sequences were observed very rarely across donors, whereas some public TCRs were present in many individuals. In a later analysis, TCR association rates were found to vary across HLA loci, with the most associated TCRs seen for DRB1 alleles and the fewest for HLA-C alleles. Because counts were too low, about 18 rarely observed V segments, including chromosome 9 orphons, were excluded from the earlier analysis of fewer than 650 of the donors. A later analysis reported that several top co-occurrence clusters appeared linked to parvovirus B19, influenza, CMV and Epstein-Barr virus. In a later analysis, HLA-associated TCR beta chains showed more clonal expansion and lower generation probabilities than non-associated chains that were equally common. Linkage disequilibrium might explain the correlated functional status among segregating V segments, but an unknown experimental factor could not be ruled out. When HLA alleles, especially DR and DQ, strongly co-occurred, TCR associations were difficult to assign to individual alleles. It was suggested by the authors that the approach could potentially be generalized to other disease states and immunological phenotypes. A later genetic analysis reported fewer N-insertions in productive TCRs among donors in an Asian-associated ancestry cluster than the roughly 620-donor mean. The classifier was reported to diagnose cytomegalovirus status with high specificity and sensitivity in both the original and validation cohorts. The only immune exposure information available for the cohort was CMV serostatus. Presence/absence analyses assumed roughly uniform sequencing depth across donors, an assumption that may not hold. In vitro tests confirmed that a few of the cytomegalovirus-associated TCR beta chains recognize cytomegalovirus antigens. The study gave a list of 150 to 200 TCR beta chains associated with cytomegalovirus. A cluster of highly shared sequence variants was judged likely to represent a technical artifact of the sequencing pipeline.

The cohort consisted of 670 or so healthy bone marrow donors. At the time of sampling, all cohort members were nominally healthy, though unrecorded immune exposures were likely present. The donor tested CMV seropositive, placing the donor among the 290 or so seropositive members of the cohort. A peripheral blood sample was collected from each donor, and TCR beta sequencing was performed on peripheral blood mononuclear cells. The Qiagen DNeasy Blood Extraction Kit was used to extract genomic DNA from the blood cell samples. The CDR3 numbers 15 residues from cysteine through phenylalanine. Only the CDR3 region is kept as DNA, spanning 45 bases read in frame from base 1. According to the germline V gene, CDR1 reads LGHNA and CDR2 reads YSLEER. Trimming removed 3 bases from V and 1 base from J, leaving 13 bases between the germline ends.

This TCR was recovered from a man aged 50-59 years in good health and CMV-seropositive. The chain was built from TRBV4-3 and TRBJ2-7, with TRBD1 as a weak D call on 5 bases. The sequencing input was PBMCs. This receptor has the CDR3 CASSQELTASYEQYF. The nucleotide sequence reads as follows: TGCGCCAGCAGCCAGGAGCTGACAGCTTCCTACGAGCAGTACTTC.